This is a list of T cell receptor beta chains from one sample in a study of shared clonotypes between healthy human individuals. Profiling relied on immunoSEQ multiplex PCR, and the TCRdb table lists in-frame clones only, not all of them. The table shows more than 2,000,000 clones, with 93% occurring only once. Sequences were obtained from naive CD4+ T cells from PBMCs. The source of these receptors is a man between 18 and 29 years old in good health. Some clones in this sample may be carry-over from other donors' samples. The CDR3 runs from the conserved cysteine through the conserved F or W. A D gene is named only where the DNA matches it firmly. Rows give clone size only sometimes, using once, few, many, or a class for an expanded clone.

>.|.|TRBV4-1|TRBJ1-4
CASSQSRDRASSNEKLFF
TGCGCCAGCAGCCAATCCCGGGACCGGGCCTCTTCTAATGAAAAACTGTTTTTT
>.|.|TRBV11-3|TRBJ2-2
CASSLDSLGGTGELFF
TGTGCCAGCAGCTTAGACTCACTAGGGGGGACCGGGGAGCTGTTTTTT
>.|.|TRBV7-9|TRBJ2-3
CAGTGSSTDTQYF
TGTGCCGGTACAGGTTCTAGCACAGATACGCAGTATTTT
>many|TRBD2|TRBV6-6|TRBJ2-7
CASGIGLAAYEQYF
TGTGCCAGCGGGATTGGACTAGCGGCATACGAGCAGTACTTC
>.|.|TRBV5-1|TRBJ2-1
CASSLLAASSYNEQFF
TGCGCCAGCAGCTTGTTGGCGGCAAGCTCCTACAATGAGCAGTTCTTC
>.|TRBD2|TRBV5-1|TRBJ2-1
CASSLGPAGARHEQFF
TGCGCCAGCAGCTTGGGGCCGGCGGGAGCTCGCCATGAGCAGTTCTTC
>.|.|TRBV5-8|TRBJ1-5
CASSPGRVQPQHF
TGTGCCAGCAGTCCAGGCAGGGTTCAGCCCCAGCATTTT
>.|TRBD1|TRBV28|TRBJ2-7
CASYSPGTGAYEQYF
TGTGCCAGCTACTCACCGGGGACAGGGGCCTACGAGCAGTACTTC
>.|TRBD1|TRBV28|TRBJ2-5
CASSSRGRETQYF
TGTGCCAGCAGTTCAAGGGGGCGAGAGACCCAGTACTTC
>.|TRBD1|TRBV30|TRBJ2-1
CAWKRQGGNEQFF
TGTGCCTGGAAGAGACAGGGGGGAAATGAGCAGTTCTTC
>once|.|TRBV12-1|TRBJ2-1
CASSSPRAATPYNEQFF
TGTGCCAGCAGCTCTCCGCGGGCAGCAACTCCCTACAATGAGCAGTTCTTC
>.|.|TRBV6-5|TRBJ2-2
CASSYLSTGELFF
TGTGCCAGCAGTTACTTGAGCACCGGGGAGCTGTTTTTT
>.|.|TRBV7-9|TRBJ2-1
CASSSSFGGNGDEQFF
TGTGCCAGCAGCTCTTCTTTCGGAGGTAATGGCGATGAGCAGTTCTTC
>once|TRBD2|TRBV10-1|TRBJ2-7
CASSDPGTSGRAAEQYF
TGCGCCAGCAGTGACCCTGGGACTAGCGGGAGGGCTGCAGAGCAGTACTTC
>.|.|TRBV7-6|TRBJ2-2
CASSPLGNTGELFF
TGTGCCAGCAGCCCACTCGGGAACACCGGGGAGCTGTTTTTT
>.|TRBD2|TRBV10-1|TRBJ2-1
CASSESIWTSGSNEQFF
TGCGCCAGCAGTGAGTCGATCTGGACTAGCGGGAGCAATGAGCAGTTCTTC
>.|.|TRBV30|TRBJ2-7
CAWSDRESKQYF
TGTGCCTGGAGTGACCGGGAGTCAAAGCAGTACTTC
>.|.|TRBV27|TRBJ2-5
CASSFPGETQYF
TGTGCCAGCAGTTTCCCTGGGGAGACCCAGTACTTC
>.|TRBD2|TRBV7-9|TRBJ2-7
CASSLVGLAGEQYF
TGTGCCAGCAGCTTAGTAGGGTTAGCGGGCGAGCAGTACTTC
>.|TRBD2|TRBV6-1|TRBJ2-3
CASREGGLAGPDTQYF
TGTGCCAGCAGAGAAGGGGGACTAGCGGGTCCAGATACGCAGTATTTT
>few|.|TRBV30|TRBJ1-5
CAWSRLGDLNQPQHF
TGTGCCTGGAGTAGGTTGGGGGACCTCAATCAGCCCCAGCATTTT
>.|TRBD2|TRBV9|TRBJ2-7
CASSVVFRGTSGRGAYEQYF
TGTGCCAGCAGCGTAGTTTTTCGGGGGACTAGCGGGAGGGGAGCCTACGAGCAGTACTTC
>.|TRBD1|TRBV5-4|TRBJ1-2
CASSLTQGATGGYTF
TGTGCCAGCAGCTTAACACAGGGGGCAACGGGTGGCTACACCTTC
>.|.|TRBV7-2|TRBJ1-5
CASSLEYWTSQPQHF
TGTGCCAGCAGCTTAGAATACTGGACTTCACAGCCCCAGCATTTT
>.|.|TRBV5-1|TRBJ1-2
CASSPLEPNYGYTF
TGCGCCAGCAGCCCACTAGAACCTAACTATGGCTACACCTTC
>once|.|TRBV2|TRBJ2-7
CASSAPPVGLEQYF
TGTGCCAGCAGTGCACCCCCGGTGGGCCTCGAGCAGTACTTC
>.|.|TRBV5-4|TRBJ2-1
CASSFGPSSYNEQFF
TGTGCCAGCAGCTTTGGACCGTCGTCCTACAATGAGCAGTTCTTC
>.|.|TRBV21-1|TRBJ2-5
CASSKCHRRWETQYF
TGTGCCAGCAGCAAATGTCACAGGCGGTGGGAGACCCAGTACTTC
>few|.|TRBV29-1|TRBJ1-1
CSVGEGAEAFF
TGCAGCGTGGGGGAGGGAGCTGAAGCTTTCTTT
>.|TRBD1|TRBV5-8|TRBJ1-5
CASSTPWGTGAVGNQPQHF
TGTGCCAGCAGCACCCCTTGGGGGACAGGGGCGGTGGGCAATCAGCCCCAGCATTTT
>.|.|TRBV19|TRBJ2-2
CASSIGRNTGELFF
TGTGCCAGTAGTATAGGGAGGAACACCGGGGAGCTGTTTTTT
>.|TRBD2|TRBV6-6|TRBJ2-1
CASSPVAGGPGNEQFF
TGTGCCAGCAGTCCAGTAGCGGGAGGGCCAGGCAATGAGCAGTTCTTC
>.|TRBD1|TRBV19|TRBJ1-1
CASSSNGQGSTEAFF
TGTGCCAGTTCGTCTAATGGACAGGGCTCCACTGAAGCTTTCTTT
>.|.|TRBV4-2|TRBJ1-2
CASSHSGTDYGYTF
TGTGCCAGCAGCCATAGTGGGACGGACTATGGCTACACCTTC
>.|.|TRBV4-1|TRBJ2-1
CASSQSPLGGRFF
TGCGCCAGCAGCCAATCACCGTTGGGGGGCCGGTTCTTC
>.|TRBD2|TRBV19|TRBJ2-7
CASRLQSGKTYEQYF
TGTGCCAGTAGGCTACAAAGCGGGAAGACCTACGAGCAGTACTTC
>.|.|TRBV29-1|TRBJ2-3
CSVPHRDTQYF
TGCAGCGTCCCTCACAGAGATACGCAGTATTTT
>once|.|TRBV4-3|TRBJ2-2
CASSQVTPGELFF
TGCGCCAGCAGCCAAGTGACCCCCGGGGAGCTGTTTTTT
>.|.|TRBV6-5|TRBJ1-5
CASSYSNGPQHF
TGTGCCAGCAGTTACTCGAACGGGCCCCAGCATTTT
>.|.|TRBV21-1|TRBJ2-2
CASSETIQGVSSPRPNTGELFF
TGTGCCAGCAGCGAGACGATACAGGGGGTGAGCTCACCCCGTCCGAACACCGGGGAGCTGTTTTTT
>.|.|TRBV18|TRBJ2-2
CASSPTTGSTGELFF
TGTGCCAGCTCACCAACGACAGGCAGCACCGGGGAGCTGTTTTTT
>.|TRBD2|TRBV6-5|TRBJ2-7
CASSLRGAGRYEQYF
TGTGCCAGCAGTCTGCGGGGGGCGGGTAGGTACGAGCAGTACTTC
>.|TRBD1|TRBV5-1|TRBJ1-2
CASSLTTGDYGYTF
TGCGCCAGCAGCCTGACTACAGGGGACTATGGCTACACCTTC
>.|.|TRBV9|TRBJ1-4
CASSVDSEKLFF
TGTGCCAGCAGCGTAGATTCAGAAAAACTGTTTTTT
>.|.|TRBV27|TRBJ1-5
CASSPGTSQQPQHF
TGTGCCAGCAGTCCCGGGACAAGCCAACAGCCCCAGCATTTT